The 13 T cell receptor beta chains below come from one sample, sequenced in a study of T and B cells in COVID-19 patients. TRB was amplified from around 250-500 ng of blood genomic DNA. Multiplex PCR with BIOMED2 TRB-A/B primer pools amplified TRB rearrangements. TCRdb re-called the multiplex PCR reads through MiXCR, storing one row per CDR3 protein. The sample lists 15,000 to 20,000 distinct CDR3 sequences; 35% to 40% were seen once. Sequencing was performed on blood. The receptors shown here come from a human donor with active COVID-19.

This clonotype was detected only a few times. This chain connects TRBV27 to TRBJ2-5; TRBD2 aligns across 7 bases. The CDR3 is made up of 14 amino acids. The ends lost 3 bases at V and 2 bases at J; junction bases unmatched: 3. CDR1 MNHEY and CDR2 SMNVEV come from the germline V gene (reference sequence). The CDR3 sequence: CASSFGGGQETQYF. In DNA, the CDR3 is TGTGCCAGCAGTTTTGGGGGGGGGCAAGAGACCCAGTACTTC.

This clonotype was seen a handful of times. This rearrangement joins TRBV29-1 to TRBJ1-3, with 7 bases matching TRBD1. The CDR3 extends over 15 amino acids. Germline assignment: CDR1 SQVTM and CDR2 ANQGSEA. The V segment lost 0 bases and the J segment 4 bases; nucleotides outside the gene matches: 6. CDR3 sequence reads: CSVEDLGGAGNTIYF. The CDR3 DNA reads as TGCAGCGTTGAAGATCTAGGGGGCGCGGGAAACACCATATATTTT.

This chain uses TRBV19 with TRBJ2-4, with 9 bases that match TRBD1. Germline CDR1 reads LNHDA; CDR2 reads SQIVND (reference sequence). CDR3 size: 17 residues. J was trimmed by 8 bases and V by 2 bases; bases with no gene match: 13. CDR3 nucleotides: TGTGCCAGTAGTATATTTGGAGGGACAGGGTATCTCGACATTCAGTACTTC. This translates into CASSIFGGTGYLDIQYF. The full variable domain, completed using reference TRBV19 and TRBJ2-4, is DGGITQSPKYLFRKEGQNVTLSCEQNLNHDAMYWYRQDPGQGLRLIYYSQIVNDFQKGDIAEGYSVSREKKESFPLTVTSAQKNPTAFYLCASSIFGGTGYLDIQYFGAGTRLSVL.

The CDR3 loop is CASSPVGAYEQYF. The DNA for the CDR3 is TGTGCCAGCTCACCGGTGGGCGCCTACGAGCAGTACTTC. This rearrangement joins TRBV18 to TRBJ2-7, with D hard to call. Trimming pared 3 bases from V and 2 bases from J, leaving 8 bases between. The germline CDR1 and CDR2 sequences are KGHSH and LQKENI. The CDR3 contains 13 residues.

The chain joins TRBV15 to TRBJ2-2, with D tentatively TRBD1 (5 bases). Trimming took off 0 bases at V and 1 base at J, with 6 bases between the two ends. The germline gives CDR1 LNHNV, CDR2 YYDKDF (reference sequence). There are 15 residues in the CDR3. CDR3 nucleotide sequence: TGTGCCACCAGCAGAGACACAGGGAACACCGGGGAGCTGTTTTTT. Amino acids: CATSRDTGNTGELFF.

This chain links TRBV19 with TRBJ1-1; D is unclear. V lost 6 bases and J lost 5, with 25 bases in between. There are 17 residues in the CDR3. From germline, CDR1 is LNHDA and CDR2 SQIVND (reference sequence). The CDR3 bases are TGTGCCAGTAGCGGAGGTCAGGCGGGATCTAGGTGGACTGAAGCTTTCTTT. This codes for CASSGGQAGSRWTEAFF.

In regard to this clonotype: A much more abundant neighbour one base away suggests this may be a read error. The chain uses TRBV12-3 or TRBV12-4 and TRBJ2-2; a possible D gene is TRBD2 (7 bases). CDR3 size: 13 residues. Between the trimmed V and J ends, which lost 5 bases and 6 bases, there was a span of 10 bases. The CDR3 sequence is CASSGGGAGELFF. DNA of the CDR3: TGTGCCAGCAGTGGCGGGGGCGCCGGGGAGCTGTTTTTT.

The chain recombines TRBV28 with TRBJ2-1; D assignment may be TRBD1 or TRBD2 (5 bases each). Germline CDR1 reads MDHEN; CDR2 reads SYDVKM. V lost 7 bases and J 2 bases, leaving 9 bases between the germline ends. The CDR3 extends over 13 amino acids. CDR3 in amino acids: CASKGTPYNEQFF. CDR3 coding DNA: TGTGCCAGCAAAGGGACCCCCTACAATGAGCAGTTCTTC.

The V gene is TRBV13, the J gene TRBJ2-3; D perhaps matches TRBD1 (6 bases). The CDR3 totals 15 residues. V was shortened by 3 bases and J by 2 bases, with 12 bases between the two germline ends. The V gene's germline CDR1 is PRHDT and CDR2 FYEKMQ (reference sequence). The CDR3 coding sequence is TGTGCCAGCAGCTTGGCCGGGACAAACACAGATACGCAGTATTTT. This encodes CASSLAGTNTDTQYF.

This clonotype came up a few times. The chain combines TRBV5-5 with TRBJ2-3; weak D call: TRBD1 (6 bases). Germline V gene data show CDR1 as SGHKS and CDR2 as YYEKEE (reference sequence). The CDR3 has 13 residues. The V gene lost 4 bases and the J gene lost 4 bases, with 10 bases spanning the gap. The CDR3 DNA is TGTGCCAGCAGCACGGACAGTGCAGATACGCAGTATTTT. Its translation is CASSTDSADTQYF.

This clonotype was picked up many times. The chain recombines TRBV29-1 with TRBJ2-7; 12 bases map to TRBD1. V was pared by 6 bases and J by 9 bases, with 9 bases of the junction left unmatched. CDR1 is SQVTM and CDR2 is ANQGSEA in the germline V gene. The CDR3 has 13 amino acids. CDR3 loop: CSVSTGTGGGQYF. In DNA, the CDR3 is TGCAGCGTCTCGACCGGGACAGGGGGCGGGCAGTACTTC.

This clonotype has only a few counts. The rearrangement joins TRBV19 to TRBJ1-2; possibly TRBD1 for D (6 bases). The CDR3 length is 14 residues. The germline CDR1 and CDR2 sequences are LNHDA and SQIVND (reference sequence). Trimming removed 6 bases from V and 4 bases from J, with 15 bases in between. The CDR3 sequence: CASSQGPGAYGYTF. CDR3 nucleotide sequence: TGTGCCAGTAGCCAAGGACCGGGGGCCTATGGCTACACCTTC.

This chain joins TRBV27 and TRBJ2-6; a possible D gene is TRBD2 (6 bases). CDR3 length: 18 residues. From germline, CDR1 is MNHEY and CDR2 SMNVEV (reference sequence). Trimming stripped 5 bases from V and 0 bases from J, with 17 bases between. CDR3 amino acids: CASSAGLLISSGANVLTF. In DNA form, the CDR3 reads TGTGCCAGCAGTGCGGGACTTCTAATAAGCTCTGGGGCCAACGTCCTGACTTTC.